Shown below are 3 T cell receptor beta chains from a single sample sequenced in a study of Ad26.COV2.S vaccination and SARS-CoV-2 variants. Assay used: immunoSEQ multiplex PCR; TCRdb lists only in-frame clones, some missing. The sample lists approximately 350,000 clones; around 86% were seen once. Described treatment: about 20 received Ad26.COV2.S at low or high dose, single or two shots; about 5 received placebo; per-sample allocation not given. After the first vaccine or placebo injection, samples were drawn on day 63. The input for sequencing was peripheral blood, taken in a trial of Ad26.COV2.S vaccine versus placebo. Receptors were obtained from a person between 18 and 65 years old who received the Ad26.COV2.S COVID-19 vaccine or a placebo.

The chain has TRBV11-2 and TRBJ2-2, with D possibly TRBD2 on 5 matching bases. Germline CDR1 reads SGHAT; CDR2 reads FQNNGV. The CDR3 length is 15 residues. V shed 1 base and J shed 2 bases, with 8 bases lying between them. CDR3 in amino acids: CASSLAGFNTGELFF. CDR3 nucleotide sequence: TGTGCCAGCAGCTTAGCGGGGTTTAACACCGGGGAGCTGTTTTTT. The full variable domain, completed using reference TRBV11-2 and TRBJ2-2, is EAGVAQSPRYKIIEKRQSVAFWCNPISGHATLYWYQQILGQGPKLLIQFQNNGVVDDSQLPKDRFSAERLKGVDSTLKIQPAKLEDSAVYLCASSLAGFNTGELFFGEGSRLTVL.

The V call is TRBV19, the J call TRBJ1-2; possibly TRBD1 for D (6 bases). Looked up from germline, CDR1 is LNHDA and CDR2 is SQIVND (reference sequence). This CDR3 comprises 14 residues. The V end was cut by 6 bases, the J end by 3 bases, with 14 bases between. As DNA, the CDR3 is TGTGCCAGTAGAGAACGGGGGGCCGACTATGGCTACACCTTC. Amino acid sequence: CASRERGADYGYTF.

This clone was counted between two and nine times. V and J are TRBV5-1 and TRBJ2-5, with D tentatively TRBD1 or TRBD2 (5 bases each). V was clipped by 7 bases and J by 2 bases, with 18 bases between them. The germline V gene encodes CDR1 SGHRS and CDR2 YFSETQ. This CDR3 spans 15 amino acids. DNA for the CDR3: TGCGCCAGCCAAATAGGGACCACTAATCAAGAGACCCAGTACTTC. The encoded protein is CASQIGTTNQETQYF.